This T cell receptor beta chain derives from a study of blood T cells in healthy people across ages. The CDR3 extends over 16 amino acids. The V gene's germline CDR1 is MNHNY and CDR2 SVGAGI (reference sequence). The ends were cut back, 0 bases at V and 5 bases at J, with 17 bases in the middle. This clonotype was counted a few times. A sample-barcoded 5' primer and a J-beta primer mix were used in a second PCR of roughly 6 to 11 cycles. From the 5' RACE reads, TCRdb called clonotypes with MiXCR, one entry per CDR3 protein. The profile shows over 1,500,000 distinct CDR3 sequences, approximately 50% of them singletons.

The sequence was collected from a woman aged 40 to 55 in good health. Source material: blood. The V gene is TRBV6-6, the J gene TRBJ2-7; the D is unclear. In nucleotides, the CDR3 is TGTGCCAGCAGTTACTCGAAAGACTTACCCCTGGACGAGCAGTACTTC. Residues: CASSYSKDLPLDEQYF.